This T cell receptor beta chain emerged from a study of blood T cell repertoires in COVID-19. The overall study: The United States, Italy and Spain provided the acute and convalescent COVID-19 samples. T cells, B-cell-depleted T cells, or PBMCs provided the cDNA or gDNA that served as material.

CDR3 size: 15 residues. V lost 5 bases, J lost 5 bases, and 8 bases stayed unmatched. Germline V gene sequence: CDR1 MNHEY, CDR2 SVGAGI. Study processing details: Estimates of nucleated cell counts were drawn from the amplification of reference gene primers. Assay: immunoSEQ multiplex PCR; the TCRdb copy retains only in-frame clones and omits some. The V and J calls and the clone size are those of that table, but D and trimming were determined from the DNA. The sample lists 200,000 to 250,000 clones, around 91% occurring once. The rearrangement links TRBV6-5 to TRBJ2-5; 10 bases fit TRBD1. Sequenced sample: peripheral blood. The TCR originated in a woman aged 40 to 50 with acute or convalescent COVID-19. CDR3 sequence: CASSRRQGAGETQYF. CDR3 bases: TGTGCCAGCAGTCGACGACAGGGGGCAGGGGAGACCCAGTACTTC.